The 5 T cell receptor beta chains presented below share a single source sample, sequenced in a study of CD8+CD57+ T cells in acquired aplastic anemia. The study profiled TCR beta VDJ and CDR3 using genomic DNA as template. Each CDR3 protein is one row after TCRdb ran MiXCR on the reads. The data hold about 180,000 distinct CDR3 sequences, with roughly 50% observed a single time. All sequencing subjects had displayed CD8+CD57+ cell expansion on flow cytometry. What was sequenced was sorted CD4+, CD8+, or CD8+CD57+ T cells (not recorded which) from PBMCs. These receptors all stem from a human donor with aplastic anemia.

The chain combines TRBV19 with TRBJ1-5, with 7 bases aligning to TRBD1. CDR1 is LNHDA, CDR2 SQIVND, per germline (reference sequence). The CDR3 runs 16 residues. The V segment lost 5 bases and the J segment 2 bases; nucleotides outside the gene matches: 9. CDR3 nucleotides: TGTGCCAGTAGTGCCCTAGACAGGGTTCGCAATCAGCCCCAGCATTTT. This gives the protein CASSALDRVRNQPQHF.

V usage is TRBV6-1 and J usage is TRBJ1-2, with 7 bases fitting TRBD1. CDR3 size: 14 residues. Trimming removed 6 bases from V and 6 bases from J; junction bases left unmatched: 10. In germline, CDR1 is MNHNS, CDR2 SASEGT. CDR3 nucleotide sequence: TGTGCCAGCAGACCTACAGGGGAAGCAAATGGCTACACCTTC. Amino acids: CASRPTGEANGYTF.

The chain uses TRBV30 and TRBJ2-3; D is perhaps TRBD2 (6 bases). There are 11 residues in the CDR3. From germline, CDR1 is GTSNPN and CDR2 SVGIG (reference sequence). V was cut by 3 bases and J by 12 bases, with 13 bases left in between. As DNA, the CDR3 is TGTGCCTGGAGCATCAAGGGAGGCCAGTATTTT. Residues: CAWSIKGGQYF.

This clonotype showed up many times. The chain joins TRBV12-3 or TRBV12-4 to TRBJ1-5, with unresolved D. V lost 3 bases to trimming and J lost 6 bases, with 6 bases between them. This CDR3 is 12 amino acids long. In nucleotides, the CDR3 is TGTGCCAGCAGTTTGGGGTTTCAGCCCCAGCATTTT. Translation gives CASSLGFQPQHF.

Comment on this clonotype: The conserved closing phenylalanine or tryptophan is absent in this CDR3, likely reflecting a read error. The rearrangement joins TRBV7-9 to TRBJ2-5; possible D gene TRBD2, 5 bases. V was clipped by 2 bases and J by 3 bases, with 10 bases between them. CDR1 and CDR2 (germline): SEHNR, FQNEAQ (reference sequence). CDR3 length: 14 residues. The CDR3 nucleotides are TGTGCCAGCAGCTTAAGGAAGGAGGAAGAGACCCAGTACCTC. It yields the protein CASSLRKEEETQYL.